The rows below give T cell receptor beta chains drawn from one sample of a study of cytomegalovirus exposure and HLA in healthy donors. Some clones are missing from TCRdb's copy, which holds only in-frame ones; the method was immunoSEQ multiplex PCR. The data show 130,000 to 150,000 clones, approximately 70% seen once. Material for sequencing was PBMCs. All receptors come from a human donor in good health. Both conserved end residues are part of each CDR3. D genes are given only for firm matches. Rows may omit the clone size; those that give it use once, few, many or a size class.

d_call,clone_size,j_call,v_call,cdr3_nt,cdr3_aa
TRBD2,NA,TRBJ2-5,TRBV18,TGTGCCAGCTCACCCGTACAGACTAGCGGGGGGATCCAAGAGACCCAGTACTTC,CASSPVQTSGGIQETQYF
NA,once,TRBJ2-2,TRBV2,TGTGCCAGCAGGGAACAGACAGTGAACACCGGGGAGCTGTTTTTT,CASREQTVNTGELFF
NA,once,TRBJ1-3,TRBV5-6,TGTGCCAGCAGCTCATGGGGGGGCGGAAACACCATATATTTT,CASSSWGGGNTIYF
TRBD1,NA,TRBJ1-2,TRBV9,TGTGCCAGCACCGGAGTGGGACAGGGACACTATGGCTACACCTTC,CASTGVGQGHYGYTF
NA,NA,TRBJ2-7,TRBV30,TGTGCCTGGAGTGTAGGAGGGTTCAACGAGCAGTACTTC,CAWSVGGFNEQYF
NA,NA,TRBJ1-2,TRBV29-1,TGCAGCGTTTCACAGGGCCCTTATGGCTACACCTTC,CSVSQGPYGYTF
NA,NA,TRBJ1-5,TRBV2,TGTGCCAGCAGTGAAGCGGGGGGGGGTTGGAATCAGCCCCAGCATTTT,CASSEAGGGWNQPQHF
NA,NA,TRBJ1-1,TRBV28,TGTGCCAGCAGTTTACGAGGGCGCATCACTGAAGCTTTCTTT,CASSLRGRITEAFF
NA,NA,TRBJ1-3,TRBV14,TGTGCCAGCAGCTTGGCCTCTGGAAACACCATATATTTT,CASSLASGNTIYF
TRBD2,few,TRBJ2-5,TRBV4-1,TGCGCCAGCAGCCAAGATGGTGGTAGCGGGAGGGCCGGAGAGACCCAGTACTTC,CASSQDGGSGRAGETQYF
NA,NA,TRBJ2-7,TRBV4-2,TGTGCCAGCAGCCAAGATAGCGGAACCTTCTACGAGCAGTACTTC,CASSQDSGTFYEQYF
TRBD2,NA,TRBJ2-7,TRBV10-1,TGCGCCAGCAGTGAGTCGGGACTAATTCCCTACGAGCAGTACTTC,CASSESGLIPYEQYF
NA,NA,TRBJ2-7,TRBV21-1,TGTGCCAGCAGCAAATCTCCACACCTCAATTACGAGCAGTACTTC,CASSKSPHLNYEQYF
NA,NA,TRBJ2-7,TRBV6-4,TGTGCCAGCGGGCGTCTGTACGAGCAGTACTTC,CASGRLYEQYF
TRBD2,NA,TRBJ2-5,TRBV23-1,TGCGCCAGCAGAGGACTAGCGGGAGAAGTTGAGTGGGAGACCCAGTACTTC,CASRGLAGEVEWETQYF
TRBD2,NA,TRBJ2-3,TRBV6-6,TGTGCCAGCAGTTCCGGGACTAGCGGTACAGATACGCAGTATTTT,CASSSGTSGTDTQYF
TRBD1,NA,TRBJ1-1,TRBV5-1,TGCGCCAGCACCAGGGGGTCTGGGAACACTGAAGCTTTCTTT,CASTRGSGNTEAFF
NA,NA,TRBJ1-1,TRBV5-4,TGTGCCAGCAGCGCGGGACGGGGATTGAACACTGAAGCTTTCTTT,CASSAGRGLNTEAFF
NA,few,TRBJ2-1,TRBV30,TGTGCCCGGACGAACAACAGAAACAATGAGCAGTTCTTC,CARTNNRNNEQFF
NA,NA,TRBJ2-3,TRBV2,TGTGCCAGCAGCCGAGGTTTTACAGATACGCAGTATTTT,CASSRGFTDTQYF
NA,NA,TRBJ2-1,TRBV27,TGTGCCAGCGGACCTACAGGGATCAATGAGCAGTTCTTC,CASGPTGINEQFF
NA,NA,TRBJ1-1,TRBV19,TGTGCCAGTAGTATAGACCTTGAAGCTTTCTTT,CASSIDLEAFF
NA,NA,TRBJ1-2,TRBV15,TGTGCCACCAGCAGAGGGACAGCAGCTAACTATGGCTACACCTTC,CATSRGTAANYGYTF
TRBD2,NA,TRBJ2-7,TRBV23-1,TGCGCCAGCAGTCTTCTGAGAGCGGGACCTGCGAGCGAGCAGTACTTC,CASSLLRAGPASEQYF
TRBD1,NA,TRBJ1-1,TRBV7-2,TGTGCCAGCAGCCTAACAGGGGGGAACACTGAAGCTTTCTTT,CASSLTGGNTEAFF
TRBD2,NA,TRBJ2-7,TRBV7-9,TGTGCCAGCAGCTCGGGACTAGATATCTACGAGCAGTACTTC,CASSSGLDIYEQYF
TRBD2,NA,TRBJ2-5,TRBV7-9,TGTGCCAGCAGCGCCCGGACTAGTTGGGAGACCCAGTACTTC,CASSARTSWETQYF
NA,NA,TRBJ1-1,TRBV5-6,TGTGCCAGCAGCTTTGGGAACAGGGAGGGGTCTTTCTTT,CASSFGNREGSFF
NA,NA,TRBJ2-4,TRBV5-1,TGCGCCAGCAGCCATCAGGGCTTTCAAAACATTCAGTACTTC,CASSHQGFQNIQYF
TRBD1,NA,TRBJ2-6,TRBV7-9,TGTGCCAGCAGCCGTGGGACAGGGGGCGGGTCTGGGGCCAACGTCCTGACTTTC,CASSRGTGGGSGANVLTF
NA,NA,TRBJ1-6,TRBV27,TGTGCCAGCAGTTTAGTCGGCGGGGGTGGTTCACCCCTCCACTTT,CASSLVGGGGSPLHF
TRBD1,NA,TRBJ1-2,TRBV28,TGTGCCAGGAAAACCGGGACAGCCTATGGCTACACCTTC,CARKTGTAYGYTF
NA,few,TRBJ2-5,TRBV11-2,TGTGCCAGCAGCCCCCTCCGGCAGGCGCAAGAGACCCAGTACTTC,CASSPLRQAQETQYF
TRBD2,NA,TRBJ2-3,TRBV7-9,TGTGCCAGCAGCCCCAGCGGGGCAGATACGCAGTATTTT,CASSPSGADTQYF
TRBD1,NA,TRBJ1-6,TRBV7-8,TGTGCCAGCAGCGACCGGGACAGTAATTCACCCCTCCACTTT,CASSDRDSNSPLHF
TRBD2,NA,TRBJ2-1,TRBV30,TGTGCCTGGAGGGCGACTAGCGGGATGAACAATGAGCAGTTCTTC,CAWRATSGMNNEQFF
NA,NA,TRBJ2-4,TRBV2,TGTGCCAGCAGTGAATCTGCCCCCCAGGGCATTCAGTACTTC,CASSESAPQGIQYF
NA,NA,TRBJ1-5,TRBV28,TGTGCCAGCAGTTTAACGGGACTCGTTCAGCCCCAGCATTTT,CASSLTGLVQPQHF
NA,NA,TRBJ1-1,TRBV7-6,TGTGCCAGCAGCCGCTCGGGGGGAAGGGGAGCTTTCTTT,CASSRSGGRGAFF
NA,few,TRBJ2-2,TRBV6-1,TGTGCCAGCAGCCCCGTGGGGGGAGGCACCGGGGAGCTGTTTTTT,CASSPVGGGTGELFF
NA,NA,TRBJ1-4,TRBV6-1,TGTGCCAGCAGTTCCTCAACTAATGAAAAACTGTTTTTT,CASSSSTNEKLFF
TRBD2,NA,TRBJ2-2,TRBV9,TGTGCCAGCAGCCCGAGACTAGCGGGGACCACCGGGGAGCTGTTTTTT,CASSPRLAGTTGELFF
NA,NA,TRBJ2-3,TRBV6-1,TGTGCCAGCAGTGACCTGTCGGATACGCAGTATTTT,CASSDLSDTQYF
NA,few,TRBJ2-1,TRBV7-6,TGTGCCAGCAGCTCGACTAGTAATGTGGGTGAGCAGTTCTTC,CASSSTSNVGEQFF
NA,NA,TRBJ2-3,TRBV4-1,TGCGCCAGCAGCCAAGATTCAGTAACAGATACGCAGTATTTT,CASSQDSVTDTQYF
TRBD1,NA,TRBJ2-7,TRBV7-7,TGTGCTAGCAGCCCGGGACAGTTGAGCTCCTACGAGCAGTACTTC,CASSPGQLSSYEQYF
NA,NA,TRBJ1-4,TRBV7-2,TGTGCCAGCAGCTTAGGGCCCCCTCTCAAGGAAAAACTGTTTTTT,CASSLGPPLKEKLFF
NA,NA,TRBJ2-7,TRBV6-5,TGTGCCAGCAGTCAGCCAATCACAGGGAGATACGAGCAGTACTTC,CASSQPITGRYEQYF
NA,NA,TRBJ1-2,TRBV27,TGTGCCAGCAGTACCACGCGGCAGGGAGGGTTTACCATCTATGGCTACACCTTC,CASSTTRQGGFTIYGYTF
NA,NA,TRBJ1-6,TRBV11-3,TGTGCCAGCAGCTTAGGACACGGCAATTCACCCCTCCACTTT,CASSLGHGNSPLHF
TRBD1,NA,TRBJ1-1,TRBV18,TGTGCCAGCTCAGGAGGGGGCTACAACACTGAAGCTTTCTTT,CASSGGGYNTEAFF
NA,once,TRBJ2-7,TRBV27,TGTGCCAGCAGTTTATTAGGGGCGGGGAGTGACGAGCAGTACTTC,CASSLLGAGSDEQYF
NA,NA,TRBJ1-6,TRBV5-1,TGCGCCAGCAGCTCCGAACTTAGCGGTTCACCCCTCCACTTT,CASSSELSGSPLHF
TRBD1,NA,TRBJ2-7,TRBV23-1,TGCGCCAGCAGTCAACCCTACGGGACAGGGGACAAGGACGAGCAGTACTTC,CASSQPYGTGDKDEQYF